Detailed here is one TCR beta chain. The antigen is unknown. This sample is drawn from a study of metastatic and nonmetastatic thyroid tumors. Study-wide background: A comparison of repertoires was made across blood and tumor or nodule tissue from malignant and benign thyroid patients.

Thyroid surgery was performed in patients who had received no treatment beforehand. The germline V and J ends were trimmed by 3 bases and 3 bases, with 12 bases remaining between them. The germline V gene encodes CDR1 SGHTA and CDR2 FQGNSA. The CDR3 has 14 residues. Notes on the study in general: The reported finding was significantly higher TCR beta diversity in malignant thyroid tumors relative to benign nodules, in blood and tumor.

Authors' analysis steps: The study's classifier, a distant-metastasis tool for papillary thyroid cancer, was built using CDR3 differences across clinicopathological groups. Using MiXCR, TCRdb re-called clones from the PCR reads. Clone size and V and J calls follow TCRdb, not the original study. The table records 9,000 to 13,000 clones, approximately 29% of them present only once. The material sequenced was tumor tissue. This clonotype was sampled from a female donor with papillary thyroid cancer or a benign thyroid nodule (not recorded which). Some clones in this sample may be carry-over from other donors' samples. This sequence joins TRBV7-2 and TRBJ2-7, with D perhaps TRBD2 (7 bases). DNA of the CDR3: TGTGCCAGCAGCTTGGGAGGGACACTCTACGAGCAGTACTTC. Translated: CASSLGGTLYEQYF.